One and the same sample provided the 26 T cell receptor beta chains below, sequenced in a study of Graves' ophthalmopathy and Graves' hyperthyroidism (dated by TCRdb to about 2018). Sequencing used an Illumina HiSeq 2000. TCR beta CDR3 regions were amplified from RNA transcripts for repertoire sequencing. HTBI primers and the Qiagen OneStep RT-PCR kit were used in a first-round RT-PCR, which was followed by a second-round multiplex PCR, size selection and purification. TCRdb trimmed public reads at Q25 via fastp, called clones via MiXCR and kept in-frame beta chains. Every entry covers one CDR3 protein and lists the most common genes and DNA from its rows. The sample records a few hundred thousand distinct CDR3 sequences, 17% of which are singletons. The ten largest clones add up to about 2.4% of the sample. Sequencing used peripheral blood. The receptor set was obtained from an adult woman with stable Graves' hyperthyroidism.

Many counts were recorded for this clonotype. The rearrangement joins TRBV28 to TRBJ1-1; D gene uncertain. V lost 5 bases to trimming and J lost 8 bases, with 12 bases between them. From germline, CDR1 is MDHEN and CDR2 SYDVKM. The CDR3 totals 12 residues. CDR3 protein: CASSLRAIEAFF. The CDR3 DNA is TGTGCCAGCAGTCTACGGGCAATCGAAGCTTTCTTT.

The chain carries TRBV28 and TRBJ1-1; D ambiguous. Germline CDR1 reads MDHEN; CDR2 reads SYDVKM. V was cut by 6 bases and J by 1 base, with 18 bases left in between. There are 16 residues in the CDR3. The CDR3: CASSFATTRRNTEAFF. The CDR3 DNA reads as TGTGCCAGCAGCTTTGCCACTACCCGCAGGAACACTGAAGCTTTCTTT.

The genes are TRBV5-1 and TRBJ2-5, with TRBD2 matching 11 bases. With V trimmed by 3 bases and J by 5 bases, 6 bases remained unmatched. Germline V gives CDR1 SGHRS, CDR2 YFSETQ. The length of the CDR3 is 15 residues. This CDR3 is CASSSLSGGAETQYF. DNA for the CDR3: TGCGCCAGCAGCTCCCTTAGCGGGGGGGCTGAGACCCAGTACTTC.

This clonotype was seen many times. J is TRBJ1-1 and V is TRBV7-9; D remains ambiguous. The CDR3 length is 13 residues. Germline CDR1 SEHNR, CDR2 FQNEAQ (reference sequence). The V and J ends lost 9 bases and 1 base respectively, with 12 bases between them. CDR3 protein: CASSLPSNTEAFF. Written as DNA, the CDR3 is TGTGCCAGTAGTCTGCCCTCGAACACTGAAGCTTTCTTT.

At least ten counts were recorded for this clonotype. The chain carries TRBV15 and TRBJ2-5, with D perhaps TRBD1 or TRBD2 (5 bases each). V lost 0 bases and J 2 bases, leaving 13 bases between the germline ends. The CDR3 loop spans 16 amino acids. Germline V gene data show CDR1 as LNHNV and CDR2 as YYDKDF (reference sequence). The CDR3 sequence: CATSRDLTGPQETQYF. CDR3 bases: TGTGCCACCAGCAGAGATCTAACGGGGCCGCAAGAGACCCAGTACTTC.

This clonotype has at least ten counts. The CDR3 is CASSPFGAGTYEQYF. The CDR3 DNA reads as TGTGCCAGTAGCCCTTTCGGCGCAGGGACTTACGAGCAGTACTTC. The rearrangement uses TRBV19 and TRBJ2-7; tentatively, D is TRBD2 (6 bases). Germline CDR1 and CDR2: LNHDA and SQIVND (reference sequence). The V end was cut by 6 bases, the J end by 4 bases, with 19 bases between. The CDR3 length is 15 residues.

The chain is built from TRBV9 and TRBJ2-7, with D perhaps matching TRBD1 (6 bases). V was shortened by 5 bases and J by 2 bases, with 14 bases between the two germline ends. Germline CDR1 reads SGDLS; CDR2 reads YYNGEE. This CDR3 contains 14 residues. CDR3 residues: CASSLPPGAYEQYF. The CDR3 DNA reads as TGTGCCAGCAGTTTACCCCCAGGGGCCTACGAGCAGTACTTC.

This clonotype was observed at least ten times. This sequence joins TRBV12-3 or TRBV12-4 and TRBJ2-5, with TRBD1 matching 7 bases. V was clipped by 5 bases and J by 4 bases; unmatched bases: 7. The CDR3 is made up of 14 amino acids. The CDR3 is CASSITTGVETQYF. The CDR3 DNA follows: TGTGCCAGCAGTATCACAACAGGGGTAGAGACCCAGTACTTC.

This clonotype came up many times. V usage is TRBV28 and J usage is TRBJ2-7; D uncertain. The CDR3 has 12 residues. Trimming stripped 3 bases from V and 7 bases from J, with 10 bases between. CDR1 and CDR2 (germline): MDHEN, SYDVKM. The CDR3 protein is CASSFHRAEQYF. In DNA form, the CDR3 reads TGTGCCAGCAGTTTCCATCGTGCTGAGCAGTACTTC.

The V call is TRBV28, the J call TRBJ2-5, with D perhaps given as TRBD1 or TRBD2 (5 bases each). The CDR3 contains 14 residues. Trimming removed 6 bases at V and 4 bases at J, with 15 bases between. Germline CDR1 MDHEN, CDR2 SYDVKM. CDR3 nucleotides: TGTGCCAGCAGGCAGGGAGTGTGGTCAGAGACCCAGTACTTC. Protein product: CASRQGVWSETQYF.

At least ten counts were recorded for this clonotype. This chain joins TRBV6-2 or TRBV6-3 and TRBJ2-4; D unresolved. The CDR3 contains 18 residues. CDR1 is MNHEY and CDR2 is SVGEGT in the germline V gene. Trimming removed 5 bases from V and 0 bases from J, with 20 bases in between. CDR3 in amino acids: CASSKSVMRFQAKNIQYF. CDR3 DNA: TGTGCCAGCAGTAAATCCGTTATGCGGTTCCAAGCCAAAAACATTCAGTACTTC.

This clonotype has at least ten counts. The rearrangement joins TRBV6-1 to TRBJ2-2; 8 bases match TRBD1. Germline values: CDR1 MNHNS, CDR2 SASEGT. CDR3 length: 17 residues. J was trimmed by 1 base and V by 5 bases; bases with no gene match: 9. The CDR3 region is CASSKPGTGLNTGELFF. CDR3 nucleotides: TGTGCCAGCAGTAAACCCGGGACAGGATTGAACACCGGGGAGCTGTTTTTT.

The V and J genes are TRBV19 and TRBJ2-5; TRBD2 matches 10 bases. Germline trimming cut 4 bases from V and 2 bases from J; bases unmatched to any gene: 4. Germline V gives CDR1 LNHDA, CDR2 SQIVND (reference sequence). This CDR3 has 15 residues. The CDR3 region has the DNA TGTGCCAGTAGTACACCTAGCGGGGGACAAGAGACCCAGTACTTC. Its translation: CASSTPSGGQETQYF.

Details on this clonotype: An end of the junction differs from the germline gene, which may be a read error. The rearrangement links TRBV12-3 or TRBV12-4 to TRBJ1-5, with D possibly matching TRBD1 (5 bases). The CDR3 has 14 residues. DNA of the CDR3: TGTGCCAGCAGTTTCGGGGCGCTAGGTCAGCCCCAGCAGTTT. Translating gives CASSFGALGQPQQF.

This clonotype was seen ten or more times. In nucleotides, the CDR3 is TGCGCCAGCAGCAGAGGACAGTCGAACACCGGGGAGCTGTTTTTT. It encodes CASSRGQSNTGELFF. The gene calls are TRBV5-1 and TRBJ2-2, with D possibly TRBD1 on 6 matching bases. Germline-derived CDR1 and CDR2 are SGHRS and YFSETQ. CDR3 length equals 15 residues. V was shortened by 4 bases and J by 0 bases, with 10 bases between the two germline ends.

This clonotype was counted at least ten times. The chain combines TRBV27 with TRBJ1-1, with 7 positions matching TRBD1. The V gene end was trimmed by 2 bases and the J gene end by 0 bases; junction bases not matched to a gene: 9. Germline loops: CDR1 MNHEY, CDR2 SMNVEV (reference sequence). This CDR3 region has 17 residues. CDR3 sequence (DNA): TGTGCCAGCAGTTTAAGGGCGTCAGGGGGTCTGAACACTGAAGCTTTCTTT. The encoded protein is CASSLRASGGLNTEAFF.

The chain employs TRBV5-1 and TRBJ2-5; 13 bases line up with TRBD2. J gave up 2 bases and V 5 bases, and 9 bases lay outside the gene matches. This CDR3 has 17 residues. Germline V gives CDR1 SGHRS, CDR2 YFSETQ. The CDR3 here is CASRGLAGVGAQETQYF. The DNA for the CDR3 is TGCGCCAGCAGAGGACTAGCGGGAGTGGGCGCACAAGAGACCCAGTACTTC.

This clonotype appeared a single time. The chain has TRBV6-1 and TRBJ2-5; 7 bases match TRBD1. V gave up 6 bases and J gave up 1 base; unmatched junction bases: 8. The CDR3 sequence is 15 residues long. CDR1 and CDR2 from the germline V gene are MNHNS and SASEGT. CDR3 in amino acids: CASSSMAGGQETQYF. The CDR3 nucleotides read TGTGCCAGCAGCTCCATGGCAGGGGGCCAAGAGACCCAGTACTTC.

The J gene is TRBJ2-2, the V gene TRBV4-1, with TRBD2 matching 12 bases. The CDR3 spans 17 residues. V shed 3 bases, J shed 7 bases, and the junction held 9 bases outside the gene matches. Germline-derived CDR1 and CDR2 are MGHRA and YSYEKL. The CDR3 coding sequence is TGCGCCAGCAGCCACTTGCCCACGACTAGCGGGAGCGGGGAGCTGTTTTTT. The encoded protein is CASSHLPTTSGSGELFF.

The J gene is TRBJ2-7, the V gene TRBV28, with TRBD1 as a possible D gene (6 bases). Germline lookup yields CDR1 MDHEN and CDR2 SYDVKM. Trimming shortened V by 7 bases and J by 2 bases, and 9 bases separated the two germline ends. This CDR3 is 12 amino acids long. The CDR3 DNA reads as TGTGCCAGCACACAGGGCGCCTACGAGCAGTACTTC. It yields the protein CASTQGAYEQYF.

This clonotype has a handful of counts. The rearrangement joins TRBV11-2 to TRBJ2-7; 8 bases align to TRBD2. The CDR3 is 18 amino acids. In germline, CDR1 is SGHAT, CDR2 FQNNGV. Losses at the gene ends were 5 bases for V and 6 bases for J; bases not matched to a gene: 21. The CDR3 sequence is CASSRVTAYSGEYSEQYF. The CDR3 region has the DNA TGTGCCAGCAGCCGAGTAACCGCTTATAGCGGGGAGTACTCCGAGCAGTACTTC.

In this sample, this clonotype turned up many times. The rearrangement uses TRBV28 and TRBJ2-2, with 15 positions matching TRBD2. The germline gives CDR1 MDHEN, CDR2 SYDVKM. This CDR3 contains 18 residues. The trim removed 7 bases at V and 2 bases at J, leaving 8 bases unmatched. CDR3: CASTRGTSGRPNTGELFF. CDR3 DNA: TGTGCCAGCACCCGCGGGACTAGCGGGAGGCCCAACACCGGGGAGCTGTTTTTT.

This clonotype was observed a handful of times. V gene TRBV4-3 combines with J gene TRBJ2-7; 7 nucleotides match TRBD2. The V and J ends lost 6 bases and 2 bases, in that order; junction bases with no gene match: 10. The CDR3 is 15 residues long. The germline CDR1 and CDR2 sequences are LGHNA and YSLEER. CDR3 residues: CASSRLAGAAYEQYF. The CDR3 DNA follows: TGCGCCAGCAGTCGACTGGCGGGAGCGGCCTACGAGCAGTACTTC.

This clonotype has ten or more counts. The chain combines TRBV19 with TRBJ1-1; the D gene is possibly TRBD1 (5 bases). This CDR3 is built from 14 residues. The germline V gene has CDR1 LNHDA and CDR2 SQIVND (reference sequence). V was shortened by 9 bases and J by 2 bases, with 16 bases between the two germline ends. CDR3 loop: CASQVVGGNTEAFF. CDR3 nucleotide sequence: TGTGCCAGCCAAGTCGTGGGGGGAAACACTGAAGCTTTCTTT.

This clonotype was recorded at least ten times. The chain employs TRBV7-2 and TRBJ2-5; possible D gene TRBD2, 5 bases. Trimming pared 7 bases from V and 2 bases from J, leaving 14 bases between. Germline V CDR1 and CDR2: SGHTA, FQGNSA. The CDR3 spans 14 residues. The CDR3 region is CASTHPREQETQYF. The CDR3 DNA is TGTGCCAGCACCCACCCCCGGGAACAAGAGACCCAGTACTTC.

This clonotype was detected a few times. A much larger clone differs by one base, so this may be a read error. The chain has TRBV12-3 or TRBV12-4 and TRBJ2-2, with 10 bases aligning to TRBD1. CDR3 length: 15 amino acids. CDR3 DNA sequence: TGTGCCAGCAGAGCCGGGACAGGGGCCTCCGGGGAGCTGTGTTTT. This encodes CASRAGTGASGELCF.